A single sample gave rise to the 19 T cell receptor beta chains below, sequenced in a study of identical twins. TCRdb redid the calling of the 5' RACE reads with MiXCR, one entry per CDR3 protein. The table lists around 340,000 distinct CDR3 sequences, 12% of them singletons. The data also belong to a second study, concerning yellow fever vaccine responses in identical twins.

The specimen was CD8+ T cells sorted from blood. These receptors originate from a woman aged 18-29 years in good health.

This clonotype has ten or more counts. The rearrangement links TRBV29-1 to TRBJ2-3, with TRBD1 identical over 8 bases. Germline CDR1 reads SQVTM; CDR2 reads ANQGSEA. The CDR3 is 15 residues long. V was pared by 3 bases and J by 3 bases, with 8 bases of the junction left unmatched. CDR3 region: CSVEADRETTDTQYF. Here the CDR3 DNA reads TGCAGCGTTGAGGCGGACAGGGAAACGACAGATACGCAGTATTTT.

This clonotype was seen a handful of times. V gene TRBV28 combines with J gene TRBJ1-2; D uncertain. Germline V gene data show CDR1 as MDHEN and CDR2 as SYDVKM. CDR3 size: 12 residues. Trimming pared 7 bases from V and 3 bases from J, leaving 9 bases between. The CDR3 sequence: CASKEMDYGYTF. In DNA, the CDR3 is TGTGCCAGCAAGGAAATGGACTATGGCTACACCTTC.

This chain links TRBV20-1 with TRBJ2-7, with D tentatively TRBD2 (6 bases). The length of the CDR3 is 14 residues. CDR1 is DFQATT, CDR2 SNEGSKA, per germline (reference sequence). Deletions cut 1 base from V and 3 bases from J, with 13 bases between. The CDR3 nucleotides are TGCAGTGCTAGAGTTCCGGGGCGGGACTACGAGCAGTACTTC. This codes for CSARVPGRDYEQYF.

The CDR3 region has the DNA TGTGCCAGCAGTGGGGAAGCGGGAGGAGGAGAGACCCAGTACTTC. Amino acids: CASSGEAGGGETQYF. This chain links TRBV2 with TRBJ2-5; TRBD2 matches 9 bases. CDR1 and CDR2 (germline): SNHLY, FYNNEI. The V and J ends lost 4 bases and 4 bases, in that order; junction bases with no gene match: 7. The CDR3 extends over 15 amino acids.

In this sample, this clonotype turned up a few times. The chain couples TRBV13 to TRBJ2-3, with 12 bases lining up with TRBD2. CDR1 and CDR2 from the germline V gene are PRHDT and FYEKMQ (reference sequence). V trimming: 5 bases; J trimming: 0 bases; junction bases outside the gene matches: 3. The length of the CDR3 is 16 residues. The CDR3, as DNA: TGTGCCAGCAGCGTGGGACTAGCGGGCAGCACAGATACGCAGTATTTT. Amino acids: CASSVGLAGSTDTQYF.

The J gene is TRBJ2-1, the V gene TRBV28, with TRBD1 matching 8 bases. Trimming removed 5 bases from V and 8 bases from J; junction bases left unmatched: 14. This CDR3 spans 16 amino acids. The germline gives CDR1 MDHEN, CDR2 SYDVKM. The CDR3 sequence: CASSVVGQGLQDEQFF. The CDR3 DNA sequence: TGTGCCAGCAGTGTCGTCGGACAGGGCCTACAGGATGAGCAGTTCTTC.

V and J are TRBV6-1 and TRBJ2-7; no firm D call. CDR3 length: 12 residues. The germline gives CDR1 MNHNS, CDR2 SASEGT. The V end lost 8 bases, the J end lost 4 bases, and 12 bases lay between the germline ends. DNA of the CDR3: TGTGCCAGCGGTAAGACGCTTTACGAGCAGTACTTC. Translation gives CASGKTLYEQYF.

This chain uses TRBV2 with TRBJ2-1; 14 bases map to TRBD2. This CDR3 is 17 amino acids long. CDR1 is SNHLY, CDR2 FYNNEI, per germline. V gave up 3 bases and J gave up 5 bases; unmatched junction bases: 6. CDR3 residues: CASSDGTSGSKHNEQFF. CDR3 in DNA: TGTGCCAGCAGTGACGGGACTAGCGGGAGCAAGCACAATGAGCAGTTCTTC.

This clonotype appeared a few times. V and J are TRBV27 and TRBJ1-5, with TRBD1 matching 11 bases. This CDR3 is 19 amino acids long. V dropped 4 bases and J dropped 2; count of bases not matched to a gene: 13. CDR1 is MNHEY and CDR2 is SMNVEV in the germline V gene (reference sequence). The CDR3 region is CASSSAPGQGVLGNQPQHF. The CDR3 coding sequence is TGTGCCAGCAGTTCCGCGCCGGGACAGGGGGTATTGGGCAATCAGCCCCAGCATTTT.

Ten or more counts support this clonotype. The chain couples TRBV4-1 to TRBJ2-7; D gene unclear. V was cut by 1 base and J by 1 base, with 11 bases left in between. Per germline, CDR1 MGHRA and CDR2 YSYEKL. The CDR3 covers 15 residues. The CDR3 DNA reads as TGCGCCAGCAGCCAAGGGCCTCAGAGTTCCTACGAGCAGTACGTC. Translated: CASSQGPQSSYEQYV.

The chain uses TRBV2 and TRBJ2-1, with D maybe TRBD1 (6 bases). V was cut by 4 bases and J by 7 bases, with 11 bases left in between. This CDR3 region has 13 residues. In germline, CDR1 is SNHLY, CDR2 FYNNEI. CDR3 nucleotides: TGTGCCAGCAGTGTTCAAGGACAGAATGAGCAGTTCTTC. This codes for CASSVQGQNEQFF.

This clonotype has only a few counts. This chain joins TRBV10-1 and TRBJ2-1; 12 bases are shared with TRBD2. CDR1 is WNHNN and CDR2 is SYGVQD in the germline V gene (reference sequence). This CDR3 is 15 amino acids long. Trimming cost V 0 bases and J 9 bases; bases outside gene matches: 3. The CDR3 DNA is TGCGCCAGCAGTGAGTCACTAGCGGGAGGTGGTGAGCAGTTCTTC. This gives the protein CASSESLAGGGEQFF.

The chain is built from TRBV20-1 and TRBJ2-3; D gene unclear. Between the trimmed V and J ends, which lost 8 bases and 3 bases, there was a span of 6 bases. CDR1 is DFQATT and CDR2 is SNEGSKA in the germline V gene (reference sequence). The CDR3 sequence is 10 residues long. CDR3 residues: CSPLTDTQYF. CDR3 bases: TGCAGTCCCTTAACAGATACGCAGTATTTT.

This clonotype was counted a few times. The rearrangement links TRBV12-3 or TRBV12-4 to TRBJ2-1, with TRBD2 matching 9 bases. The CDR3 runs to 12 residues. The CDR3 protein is CACGRAYNEQFF. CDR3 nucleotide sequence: TGTGCTTGCGGGAGGGCCTACAATGAGCAGTTCTTC.

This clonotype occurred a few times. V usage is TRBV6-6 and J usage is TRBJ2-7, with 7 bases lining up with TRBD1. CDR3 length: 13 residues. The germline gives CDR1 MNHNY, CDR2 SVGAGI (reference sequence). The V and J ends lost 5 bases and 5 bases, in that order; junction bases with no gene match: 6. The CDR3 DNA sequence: TGTGCCAGCAGTACGAACAGGGGACACGAGCAGTACGTC. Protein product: CASSTNRGHEQYV.

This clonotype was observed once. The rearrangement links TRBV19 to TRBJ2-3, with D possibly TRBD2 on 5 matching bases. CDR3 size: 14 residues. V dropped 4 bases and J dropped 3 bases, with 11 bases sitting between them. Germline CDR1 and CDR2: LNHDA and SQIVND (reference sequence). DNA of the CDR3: TGTGCCAGTAGTACGAACGGGGAGACAGATACGCAGTATTTT. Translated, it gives CASSTNGETDTQYF.

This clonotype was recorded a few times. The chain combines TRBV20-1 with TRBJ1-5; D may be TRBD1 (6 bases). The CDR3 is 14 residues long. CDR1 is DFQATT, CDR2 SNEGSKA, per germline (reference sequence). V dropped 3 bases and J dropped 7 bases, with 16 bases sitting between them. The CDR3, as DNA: TGCAGTGCTAGCCTACCAGGGGAAGGGCAGCCCCAGCATTTT. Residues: CSASLPGEGQPQHF.

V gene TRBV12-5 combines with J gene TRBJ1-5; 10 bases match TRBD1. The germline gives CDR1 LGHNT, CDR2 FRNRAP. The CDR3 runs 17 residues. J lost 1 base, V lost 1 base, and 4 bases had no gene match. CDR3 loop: CASGLADRGRSNQPQHF. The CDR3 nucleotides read TGTGCTAGTGGTTTGGCCGACAGGGGGCGAAGCAATCAGCCCCAGCATTTT.

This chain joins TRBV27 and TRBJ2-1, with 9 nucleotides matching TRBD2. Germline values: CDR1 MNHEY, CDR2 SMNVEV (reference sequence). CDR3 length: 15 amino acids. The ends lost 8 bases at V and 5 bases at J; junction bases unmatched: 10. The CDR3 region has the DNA TGTGCCAGCCGAGATCGGCGGGGGGGTAACAATGAGCAGTTCTTC. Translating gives CASRDRRGGNNEQFF.